This TCR beta chain stems from a study of blood T cell repertoires in COVID-19. Study at large: Both acute and convalescent COVID-19 samples were obtained from the United States, Italy and Spain. The analysed material was cDNA or gDNA that came from T cells, B-cell-depleted T cells, or PBMCs.

Per the study methods: Estimates of nucleated cell counts were drawn from the amplification of reference gene primers. Generated by immunoSEQ multiplex PCR, the TCRdb table keeps only in-frame clones and is missing some. The V and J calls and the clone size are those of that table, but D and trimming were determined from the DNA. The data contain about 40,000 clones, roughly 80% of them singletons. The CDR3 sequence is 12 residues long. Trimming cost V 5 bases and J 4 bases, with 8 bases left between them. Germline V gene sequence: CDR1 SGHVS, CDR2 FQNEAQ. The chain has TRBV7-8 and TRBJ1-1; D call uncertain. Specimen: peripheral blood. This sequence originates from a woman aged 60-70 years with acute or convalescent COVID-19. The CDR3, as DNA: TGTGCCAGCAGCCCCAGGATCACTGAAGCTTTCTTT. Translating it yields CASSPRITEAFF.